The entry that follows covers one TCR beta chain sequence. Germline V gives CDR1 MNHNS, CDR2 SASEGT. CDR3 length equals 14 residues. V shed 7 bases and J shed 5 bases, with 18 bases lying between them. Using immunoSEQ multiplex PCR, the repertoire was profiled, and TCRdb retains in-frame clones only, with some absent. The sample lists roughly 120,000 clones, roughly 80% occurring once. The sample belongs to a study of radiation and T cells in renal cell carcinoma. Specified time point: baseline pretreatment blood. Treatment meaning: 15 Gy SBRT to primary tumor, nephrectomy 4 weeks later. The material sequenced was blood, taken from a patient whose treatment included radiotherapy and nephrectomy. The clonotype originates from a woman in her sixties or seventies with renal cell carcinoma. The rearrangement joins TRBV6-1 to TRBJ2-7; D may correspond to TRBD1 or TRBD2 (5 bases each). The CDR3 protein is CASTLTLRGNEQYF. The CDR3 bases are TGTGCCAGCACCCTGACTTTGAGGGGAAACGAGCAGTACTTC.